Described below is a single T cell receptor beta chain sequence and its context. Its cognate antigen has yet to be identified. Per-nucleotide qualities are absent, and no much larger clonotype sits a single base away. The sample belongs to a study of CD8 T cells in ankylosing spondylitis (dated by TCRdb to about 2017). About the investigation overall: T cell receptor beta repertoires were profiled in healthy donors and ankylosing spondylitis patients so that disease-linked TCR variants could be found. The whole study cohort included over a hundred healthy donors and 20 to 25 ankylosing spondylitis patients. Samples of peripheral blood were taken, and for ankylosing spondylitis patients, synovial fluid was collected as well.

Study-wide findings and limitations: The disease-linked clones were reported as significantly enriched in matched synovial fluid samples from ankylosing spondylitis patients. A TCR beta motif made up of seven or eight highly homologous amino acid variants appeared to be characteristic of blood from ankylosing spondylitis patients. Some motif variants had previously been reported in the synovial fluid and blood of reactive arthritis patients, which suggests shared mechanisms of disease initiation. In peripheral blood, the disease-linked clones were found at relatively low frequencies and had a CD8+ phenotype.

Sequencer: Illumina HiSeq 2500. Quantitative 5'-RACE with molecular barcodes was used to prepare TCR beta libraries. Concerning the study's data processing: To identify disease-linked TCR variants, a new computational method was used, one built on a probabilistic model of VDJ rearrangement. TCRdb reworked the public reads: Q25 trimming with fastp, MiXCR clone assembly, productive beta chains retained. Entries are consolidated by CDR3 protein sequence, retaining the most common genes and DNA. TCRdb's processing, not the authors' own work, is the source of the V and J calls. The sample yields 100,000 or so distinct CDR3 sequences; roughly 8.5% were counted once. The ten largest clones represent about 31% of the sample. Trimming takes 1 base from V and 0 bases from J, and the germline ends sit 9 bases apart. The CDR3 holds 15 amino acids from the cysteine to the phenylalanine. Only the CDR3 DNA is retained, 45 bases long and in frame from the first base. The germline V gene provides CDR1 SGHRS and CDR2 YFSETQ.

This TCR derives from a male donor with ankylosing spondylitis. The chain employs TRBV5-1 and TRBJ2-3; TRBD1 is a weak D gene call, 6 bases matching. The specimen sequenced was blood, either unsorted or a sorted T cell fraction (not recorded which). The encoded CDR3 is CASSLRTASTDTQYF. The nucleotide sequence reads as follows: TGCGCCAGCAGCTTGAGGACAGCGAGCACAGATACGCAGTATTTT.